The present T cell receptor (beta chain) was sequenced within a study of blood T cell repertoires in COVID-19. At the level of the study: T cells, B-cell-depleted T cells, or PBMCs supplied cDNA or gDNA.

Here immunoSEQ multiplex PCR was the method, and the copy in TCRdb shows in-frame clones only, minus some. The sample lists 200,000 to 250,000 clones; roughly four fifths were seen once. Unmatched junction bases numbered 2, after V lost 1 base and J lost 2 bases. The germline gives CDR1 SNHLY, CDR2 FYNNEI. This CDR3 spans 16 amino acids. Sequencing was performed on peripheral blood. This chain links TRBV2 with TRBJ2-1; 10 nucleotides agree with TRBD2. This receptor was obtained from a man between 50 and 59 years old with acute or convalescent COVID-19. The DNA for the CDR3 is TGTGCCAGCAGTGAAGGTAGCGGGAGGACCTACAATGAGCAGTTCTTC. Its translation: CASSEGSGRTYNEQFF.